This T cell receptor (beta chain) was profiled in a study of blood T cell repertoires in COVID-19. About the study: The United States, Italy and Spain were the sources of the acute and convalescent COVID-19 samples. PBMCs, B-cell-depleted T cells, or T cells were the source of the cDNA or gDNA that made up the material.

This clone was found once. Germline CDR1 reads LNHDA; CDR2 reads SQIVND (reference sequence). The CDR3 spans 16 residues. J was trimmed by 5 bases and V by 4 bases; bases with no gene match: 7. Data came from immunoSEQ multiplex PCR; TCRdb stores just in-frame clones and leaves some out. This table has over 20,000 clones, roughly 80% appearing once. Source material: peripheral blood. J is TRBJ1-5 and V is TRBV19, with TRBD1 identical over 11 bases. This TCR derives from a man in his 70s with acute or convalescent COVID-19. CDR3 amino acids: CASSNRDRGYYQPQHF. CDR3 coding DNA: TGTGCCAGTAGTAACCGGGACAGGGGGTACTATCAGCCCCAGCATTTT.